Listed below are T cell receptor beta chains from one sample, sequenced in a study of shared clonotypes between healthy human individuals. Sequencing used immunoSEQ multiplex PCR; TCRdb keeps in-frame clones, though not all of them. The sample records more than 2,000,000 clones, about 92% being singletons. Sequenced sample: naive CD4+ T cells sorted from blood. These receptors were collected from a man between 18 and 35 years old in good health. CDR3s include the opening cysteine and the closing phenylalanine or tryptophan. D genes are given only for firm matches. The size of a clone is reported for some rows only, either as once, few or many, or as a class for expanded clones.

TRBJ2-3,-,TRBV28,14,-,TGTGCCAGCAGTCTACGAGGGGCTGGGGATACGCAGTATTTT,CASSLRGAGDTQYF
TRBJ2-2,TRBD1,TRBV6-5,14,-,TGTGCCAGCGCGGGACAGGGGGCGACCGGGGAGCTGTTTTTT,CASAGQGATGELFF
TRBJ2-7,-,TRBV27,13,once,TGTGCCAGCAGTCCCTCCAGGTTTTACGAGCAGTACTTC,CASSPSRFYEQYF
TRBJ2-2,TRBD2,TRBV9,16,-,TGTGCCAGCAGCGTAGGGGCTAGCGGGAACACCGGGGAGCTGTTTTTT,CASSVGASGNTGELFF
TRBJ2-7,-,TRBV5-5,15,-,TGTGCCAGCAGCTTGGTAGGCCAGGGGCTCTACGAGCAGTACTTC,CASSLVGQGLYEQYF
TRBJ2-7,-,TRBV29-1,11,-,TGCAGCGTTGAACAAGCGGCCGAGCAGTACTTC,CSVEQAAEQYF
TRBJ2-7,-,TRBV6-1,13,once,TGTGCCAGCAGATCAGGCGGGTTCTACGAGCAGTACTTC,CASRSGGFYEQYF
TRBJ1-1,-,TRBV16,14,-,TGTGCCAGCAGCCTCCGGCGGGACGCAACTGAAGCTTTCTTT,CASSLRRDATEAFF
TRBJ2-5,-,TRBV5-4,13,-,TGTGCCAGCAGCCACCAGTTAGAAGAGACCCAGTACTTC,CASSHQLEETQYF
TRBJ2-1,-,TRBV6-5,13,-,-,CASSTSTGREQFF
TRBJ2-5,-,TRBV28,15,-,TGTGCCAGCAGTTTTATGGGGACAAAATCAGAGACCCAGTACTTC,CASSFMGTKSETQYF
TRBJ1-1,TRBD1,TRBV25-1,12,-,TGTGCCGCAGGGGGCGGGAACACTGAAGCTTTCTTT,CAAGGGNTEAFF
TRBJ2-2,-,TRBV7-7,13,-,TGTGCTAGCAAGGGACTTAACACCGGGGAGCTGTTTTTT,CASKGLNTGELFF